This TCR beta chain was captured by sequencing in a study of T cell clones after liver transplantation. As for the study in general: Liver transplant recipients had immunosuppression withdrawal attempted within 2 years. Post-transplant blood was tracked for graft-donor-reactive T cell clones identified in a pre-transplant mixed lymphocyte reaction. Subjects received no induction therapy and standard immunosuppression until randomization at 12-24 months post-transplant.

The assay was immunoSEQ multiplex PCR, and TCRdb's table has in-frame clones only and misses some. The data contain just over 80,000 clones, around four fifths of them singletons. There are 15 residues in the CDR3. This sequence originates from a human patient who received a liver transplant. T cells may partly derive from the graft donor. The specimen was CD4+ T cells from blood, collected approximately 3.5 years after liver transplant. V gene TRBV21-1 combines with J gene TRBJ1-1. TRBV21-1 corresponds to a pseudogene. This CDR3 is CASSKERPEDTEAFF. CDR3 coding DNA: TGTGCCAGCAGCAAAGAGCGTCCCGAGGACACTGAAGCTTTCTTT.